This T cell receptor (beta chain) stems from a study of high-grade serous ovarian cancer treatment subgroups. Study details: Each sample yielded on average approximately 7,500 unique TCR beta rearrangements from more than 13,000 reads. Study-wide results and limits: Same-patient tumor repertoires overlapped at roughly 0.095 to 0.8; different patients barely overlapped. Only CDR3 was analyzed; CDR1 and CDR2 were not.

Tumor samples were obtained before definitive surgery or chemotherapy. Details on this clone: Its matching antigen is unknown.

Some clones are missing from TCRdb's copy, which holds only in-frame ones; the method was immunoSEQ multiplex PCR. The sample records 10,000 to 15,000 clones, 88% being singletons. The origin of this receptor is a human donor with high-grade serous ovarian cancer. Sequencing was performed on tumor tissue.

CDR3 in amino acids: CASSYRTDTTNEKLFF. In DNA, the CDR3 is TGTGCCAGCAGTTACCGTACAGATACAACTAATGAAAAACTGTTTTTT. The chain uses TRBV6-6 and TRBJ1-4; D is unclear. CDR3 size: 16 residues. The germline V gene has CDR1 MNHNY and CDR2 SVGAGI (reference sequence). Trimming took 2 bases from V and 0 from J, leaving 10 bases between them.